This TCR beta chain was observed in a study of identifying expanded T cells in peripheral blood. Trimming took 1 base from V and 5 from J, leaving 9 bases between them. From germline, CDR1 is SEHNR and CDR2 FQNEAQ (reference sequence). This CDR3 region has 13 residues. Some clones are missing from TCRdb's copy, which holds only in-frame ones; the method was immunoSEQ multiplex PCR. The sample includes approximately 120,000 clones, about four fifths of them seen just once. The rearrangement uses TRBV7-9 and TRBJ2-7, with D tentatively TRBD1 or TRBD2 (5 bases each). This receptor was identified in a person between 18 and 75 years old in good health. Sequencing was done on a sample of blood. CDR3 DNA sequence: TGTGCCAGCAGCTTAGGAGGGGCTGACGAGCAGTACTTC. This translates into CASSLGGADEQYF.